This is a list of T cell receptor beta chains from one sample in a study of blood T cell repertoires in COVID-19. TCRdb's copy holds only in-frame clones and misses some; the assay was immunoSEQ multiplex PCR. The sample includes just over 650,000 clones, 85% to 90% of them seen just once. Input material: peripheral blood. These receptor sequences come from a woman between 18 and 29 years old with acute or convalescent COVID-19. Each CDR3 is given with its conserved first and last residue. Size is stated for part of the rows, as once, few or many counts, or as a class when the clone is expanded.

j_call,clone_size,v_call,cdr3_aa
TRBJ2-3,NA,TRBV2,CASSPKGIAGGGGDTQYF
TRBJ1-2,NA,TRBV7-2,CASSLVRAGYTF
TRBJ2-1,NA,TRBV3-1/TRBV3-2,CASSSGTGTLSEQFF
TRBJ1-1,NA,TRBV18,CASSPGTGDEAFF
TRBJ2-3,few,TRBV4-3,CASSQEFRRWGTDTQYF
TRBJ2-7,NA,TRBV7-6,CASSSSGTSYEQYF
TRBJ2-1,NA,TRBV4-3,CASSQRGYGQFF
TRBJ1-1,NA,TRBV19,CASSAGGAEAFF
TRBJ1-3,NA,TRBV3-1/TRBV3-2,CASSPGTGGNTIYF
TRBJ2-4,NA,TRBV2,CASSREGVTKNIQYF
TRBJ1-5,NA,TRBV10-3,CAITGGSNQPQHF
TRBJ2-3,NA,TRBV9,CASSTSSDTQYF
TRBJ1-4,few,TRBV4-3,CASSPINTGVNEKLFF
TRBJ1-2,NA,TRBV5-4,CASSSGTVYGYTF
TRBJ2-7,once,TRBV5-1,CASSLAQGAYEQYF
TRBJ2-1,NA,TRBV10-3,CAIRRDYNEQFF
TRBJ1-2,once,TRBV19,CASSTGGRGYTF
TRBJ1-1,once,TRBV9,CASSVAVGQNTEAFF
TRBJ2-3,NA,TRBV7-2,CASSPPGGRSDTQYF
TRBJ1-2,NA,TRBV2,CASSATGLRYGYTF
TRBJ2-1,NA,TRBV9,CASSVELVTSGDWRRQFF
TRBJ1-5,few,TRBV7-2,CASSLDGGAGNQPQHF
TRBJ2-7,NA,TRBV14,CASSQGTGFSYEQYF
TRBJ2-5,NA,TRBV5-4,CASSFSTGEETQYF
TRBJ2-7,NA,TRBV28,CASTAGTGSSYEQYF
TRBJ1-1,NA,TRBV27,CASSLGWDYTEAFF
TRBJ2-4,NA,TRBV2,CASMGETPKNIQYF
TRBJ1-2,NA,TRBV28,CASSSGANYGYTF
TRBJ1-5,NA,TRBV4-3,CASSQGGGPQHF
TRBJ1-1,NA,TRBV7-2,CASSLVAGPNTEAFF